This T cell receptor beta chain was identified in a study of Ad26.COV2.S vaccination and SARS-CoV-2 variants (dated by TCRdb to the early 2020s). In the study overall: Donors in the vaccine arm were drawn from COV1001, a multicentre, randomized, double-blind, placebo-controlled phase I-IIa trial testing Ad26.COV2.S in healthy adults. Ad26.COV2.S was given intramuscularly at 5x10^10 or 1x10^11 viral particles, as a single shot or as two shots 56 days apart. Sequencing of the TCRbeta repertoire served to evaluate the specificity and breadth of SARS-CoV-2-reactive T cell receptors following Ad26.COV2.S vaccination. The TCR-sequenced set comprised around 30 samples: around 20 Ad26.COV2.S vaccine recipients, 5 placebo recipients and 8 SARS-CoV-2 convalescent individuals. Trial participants were randomized into five groups of five: low-dose or high-dose Ad26.COV2.S given once or twice, or placebo on both occasions. Blinding of investigators to trial group allocation was maintained during experiments and outcome assessment. What the study reported, not specific to this receptor: The authors noted that total T cell responses may have been underestimated by the TCR breadth and depth analyses. Spike-specific TCR breadth was higher in Ad26.COV2.S recipients than in placebo recipients (P = 0.0014). Comparable non-spike TCR breadth was observed between vaccine and placebo recipients, consistent with only spike being contained in the vaccine. The study was not powered for comparison of responses between vaccine doses or regimens. After vaccination, substantial breadth of spike-specific CD8+ and CD4+ T cell responses was reported.

The immunoSEQ Assay was the method used to sequence TCRbeta CDR3 regions. After extraction, genomic DNA underwent amplification by bias-controlled multiplex PCR, followed by high-throughput sequencing. The study's processing was this. To quantify the absolute abundance of every unique TCRbeta CDR3 region, sequences were collapsed and filtered. T cell fraction was estimated by normalizing TCRbeta template counts to usable DNA, which was measured by amplifying reference genes present in all nucleated cells. Repertoire TCRs were annotated as SARS-CoV-2-specific when V gene, CDR3 amino acid sequence and J gene were exactly matched to a known reactive TCR set. The reference SARS-CoV-2 TCR set came from MIRA and was filtered for enrichment in COVID-19-positive ImmuneCODE repertoires, removing public or cross-reactive TCRs. Drawing on the MIRA antigens, annotated TCRs were analysed further at the level of specific ORF or position within ORF. Breadth was defined as the number of annotated unique rearrangements divided by the total number of unique productive rearrangements, and depth was defined as the summed frequency of the annotated unique rearrangements. Two-sided Wilcoxon rank-sum tests were used to compare TCR breadth between groups. TCRdb limited this immuneACCESS table to in-frame rearrangements with V and J called. A share of clones is missing; checked studies link under half to unresolved V genes, and the rest is unexplained. The V and J calls and clone size come from that table; D and trimming were worked out from the DNA. In all, the sample holds about 680,000 clones, and 70% to 90% of those were seen once. Together, the top ten hold approximately 1.5% of the sample.

Sequences MNHEY (CDR1) and SVGAGI (CDR2) are obtained from the germline V gene. The cysteine opens and the phenylalanine closes a CDR3 of 15 amino acids. Left in the record is the CDR3 DNA by itself, 45 bases read in frame from the first base. The V end gives up 5 bases and the J end 3 bases, leaving 8 bases in the junction not matched to a gene. Per the publication, the treatment or condition label means: approximately 18 received Ad26.COV2.S at low or high dose, single or two shots; about 5 received placebo; per-sample allocation not given. Repertoires of vaccine and placebo recipients were sequenced from samples taken on day 63 after the first injection. Between 29 July and 7 August 2020, Cohort 1b enrolled 20 to 30 adults aged 18-55 years at one site in Boston, USA. Ad26.COV2.S consisted of a replication-incompetent adenovirus type 26 vector by which a prefusion-stabilized SARS-CoV-2 spike protein from the original Wuhan strain was expressed.

With regard to this clone: Its target antigen remains unknown. No much larger clone is present one base from it, and per-base qualities are unavailable.

The clonotype originates from a person between 18 and 65 years old who received the Ad26.COV2.S COVID-19 vaccine or a placebo. Sequenced material: peripheral blood, taken in a trial of Ad26.COV2.S vaccine versus placebo. Rearrangement joined TRBV6-5 to TRBJ2-7, with 9 bases aligning to TRBD1. This receptor carries the CDR3 CASSPPGTGLYEQYF. The nucleotide sequence reads as follows: TGTGCCAGCAGTCCCCCTGGGACAGGGCTCTACGAGCAGTACTTC.